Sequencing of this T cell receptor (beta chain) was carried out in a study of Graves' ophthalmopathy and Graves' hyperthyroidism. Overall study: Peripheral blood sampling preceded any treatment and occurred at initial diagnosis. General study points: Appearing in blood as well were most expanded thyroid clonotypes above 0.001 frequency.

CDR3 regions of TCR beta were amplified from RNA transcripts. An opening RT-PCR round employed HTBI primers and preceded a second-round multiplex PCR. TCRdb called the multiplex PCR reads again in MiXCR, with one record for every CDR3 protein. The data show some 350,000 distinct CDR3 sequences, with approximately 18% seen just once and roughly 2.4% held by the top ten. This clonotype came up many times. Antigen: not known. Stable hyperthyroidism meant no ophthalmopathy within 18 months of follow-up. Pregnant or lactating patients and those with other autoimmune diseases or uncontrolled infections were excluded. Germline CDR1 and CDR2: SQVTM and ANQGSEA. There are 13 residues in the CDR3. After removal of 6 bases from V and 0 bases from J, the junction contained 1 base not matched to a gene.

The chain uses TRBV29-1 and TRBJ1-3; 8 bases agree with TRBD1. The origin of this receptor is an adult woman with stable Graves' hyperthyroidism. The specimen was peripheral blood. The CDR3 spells CSVDRVSGNTIYF. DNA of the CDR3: TGCAGCGTGGACAGGGTCTCTGGAAACACCATATATTTT.